One and the same sample provided the 31 T cell receptor beta chains below, sequenced in a study of T cells in Graves' hyperthyroidism and ophthalmopathy (dated by TCRdb to about 2019). The protocol used for the library was multiplex PCR. The instrument was an Illumina HiSeq 2000. Amplification of TCR beta CDR3 regions was carried out from RNA transcripts. The TCR CDR3 was subjected to a first round of RT-PCR using the HTBI primer set and the Qiagen OneStep RT-PCR kit. The public reads were reprocessed in TCRdb via fastp at Q25 and MiXCR, keeping in-frame beta chains. Every distinct CDR3 protein forms one entry, paired with its most common genes and DNA. The table for this sample lists approximately 260,000 distinct CDR3 sequences; approximately 16% of them were counted only once. Over 30% of the sample is held by the ten biggest clonotypes. The specimen was blood. Receptors were obtained from a woman aged 50 to 60 with Graves' hyperthyroidism that later progressed to Graves' ophthalmopathy.

This clonotype was counted at least ten times. This chain connects TRBV19 to TRBJ1-5; 9 bases fit TRBD1. Germline values: CDR1 LNHDA, CDR2 SQIVND (reference sequence). V dropped 9 bases and J dropped 0; count of bases not matched to a gene: 12. The CDR3 loop spans 17 amino acids. CDR3 DNA sequence: TGTGCCAGCAGAACAGGGGGCGGAGGCCATAGCAATCAGCCCCAGCATTTT. Its translation is CASRTGGGGHSNQPQHF. Filled out from reference TRBV19 and TRBJ1-5, the complete variable domain reads DGGITQSPKYLFRKEGQNVTLSCEQNLNHDAMYWYRQDPGQGLRLIYYSQIVNDFQKGDIAEGYSVSREKKESFPLTVTSAQKNPTAFYLCASRTGGGGHSNQPQHFGDGTRLSIL.

This clonotype appeared many times. V and J are TRBV18 and TRBJ2-1, with no clear D. CDR1 is KGHSH and CDR2 is LQKENI in the germline V gene. The CDR3 runs 17 residues. Trimming left V 2 bases short and J 0 bases short, with 14 bases between. The CDR3 nucleotides read TGTGCCAGCTCACCAACGGCCGAAGCTTACTCCTACAATGAGCAGTTCTTC. Protein sequence: CASSPTAEAYSYNEQFF.

This clonotype was recorded at least ten times. The chain uses TRBV2 and TRBJ1-2; tentative D call: TRBD1 (5 bases). This CDR3 is 14 amino acids long. Germline CDR1 is SNHLY and CDR2 is FYNNEI. With 7 bases removed from V and 4 bases from J, the gap between germline ends came to 16 bases. Here the CDR3 reads CASTPGGRGYGYTF. CDR3 bases: TGTGCCAGCACCCCGGGGGGAAGGGGCTATGGCTACACCTTC.

There are many counts of this clonotype. The chain employs TRBV9 and TRBJ2-5, with D perhaps matching TRBD1 (5 bases). This CDR3 is built from 16 residues. Trimming stripped 3 bases from V and 5 bases from J, with 20 bases between. Germline V gene data show CDR1 as SGDLS and CDR2 as YYNGEE. This chain's CDR3 is CASSAPQGDLGETQYF. Written as DNA, the CDR3 is TGTGCCAGCAGCGCCCCCCAAGGGGATTTGGGCGAGACCCAGTACTTC.

This clonotype was seen ten or more times. V and J are TRBV5-1 and TRBJ2-1; 12 bases agree with TRBD1. Per germline, CDR1 SGHRS and CDR2 YFSETQ. V trimming: 4 bases; J trimming: 9 bases; junction bases outside the gene matches: 2. The CDR3 has 13 residues. CDR3 sequence: CASSGTGGVEQFF. The DNA for the CDR3 is TGCGCCAGCAGCGGGACAGGGGGCGTTGAGCAGTTCTTC.

This clonotype was recorded many times. The V call is TRBV7-9, the J call TRBJ1-5; D remains unclear. The CDR3 runs to 14 residues. V lost 3 bases and J lost 3, with 9 bases in between. The V gene's germline CDR1 is SEHNR and CDR2 FQNEAQ (reference sequence). The CDR3 region has the DNA TGTGCCAGCAGCTTCTCCGGTATCAATCAGCCCCAGCATTTT. Translation: CASSFSGINQPQHF.

Ten or more counts support this clonotype. The V call is TRBV2, the J call TRBJ2-2; perhaps TRBD2 as D (5 bases). Trimming shortened V by 3 bases and J by 8 bases, and 10 bases separated the two germline ends. CDR1 is SNHLY, CDR2 FYNNEI, per germline. The CDR3 consists of 13 residues. CDR3 in DNA: TGTGCCAGCAGTGAGGAGGTTCGAGGGGAGCTGTTTTTT. Translated, it gives CASSEEVRGELFF.

The V and J genes are TRBV7-8 and TRBJ1-1; the D is unclear. The CDR3 is made up of 14 amino acids. Trimming cost V 3 bases and J 3 bases, with 11 bases left between them. Germline CDR1 SGHVS, CDR2 FQNEAQ. The CDR3 loop reads CASSFRTFYTEAFF. CDR3 DNA: TGTGCCAGCAGCTTCAGAACCTTCTACACTGAAGCTTTCTTT.

The chain combines TRBV28 with TRBJ1-6, with D uncertain. Germline CDR1 is MDHEN and CDR2 is SYDVKM. CDR3 length equals 15 residues. The V end lost 3 bases, the J end lost 9 bases, and 15 bases lay between the germline ends. CDR3 bases: TGTGCCAGCAGTTTTGGTCGGTCCAGTGGTTCACCCCTCCACTTT. Its protein is CASSFGRSSGSPLHF.

This clonotype was recorded at least ten times. V and J are TRBV11-2 and TRBJ2-1; a weak D match, TRBD1 (6 bases). The ends were cut back, 2 bases at V and 9 bases at J, with 23 bases in the middle. Looked up from germline, CDR1 is SGHAT and CDR2 is FQNNGV. This CDR3 is 17 amino acids long. The CDR3 DNA reads TGTGCCAGCAGCTTATACAACGCAGGGGTTCGACGGGGTGAGCAGTTCTTC. Translation: CASSLYNAGVRRGEQFF. The variable domain in full, completed from reference TRBV11-2 and TRBJ2-1, reads EAGVAQSPRYKIIEKRQSVAFWCNPISGHATLYWYQQILGQGPKLLIQFQNNGVVDDSQLPKDRFSAERLKGVDSTLKIQPAKLEDSAVYLCASSLYNAGVRRGEQFFGPGTRLTVL.

The CDR3 reads CATSATPGTRPTGELFF. In DNA, the CDR3 is TGTGCCACCAGTGCAACACCCGGGACTAGACCCACCGGGGAGCTGTTTTTT. The V gene is TRBV24-1, the J gene TRBJ2-2; 8 nucleotides align to TRBD2. Germline CDR1 and CDR2: KGHDR and SFDVKD. CDR3 length equals 17 residues. The J segment lost 4 bases and the V segment lost 5 bases, leaving 11 bases of the junction unmatched.

V usage is TRBV20-1 and J usage is TRBJ1-1; TRBD1 agrees at 9 bases. The trim removed 6 bases at V and 5 bases at J, leaving 7 bases unmatched. The V gene's germline CDR1 is DFQATT and CDR2 SNEGSKA (reference sequence). The CDR3 contains 13 residues. CDR3 sequence (DNA): TGCAGTGCCGCAAGGACAGGGGAAACTGAAGCTTTCTTT. It is translated as CSAARTGETEAFF.

Regarding this clonotype: A much larger clone sits a single nucleotide away, making a read error possible. This rearrangement joins TRBV6-5 to TRBJ2-3, with D tentatively TRBD1 or TRBD2 (5 bases each). The CDR3 covers 21 residues. V was pared by 0 bases and J by 6 bases, with 31 bases between. Germline CDR1 is MNHEY and CDR2 is SVGAGI. CDR3 region: CASSYSILQGELGSMSDTQYF. CDR3 sequence (DNA): TGTGCCAGCAGTTACTCGATTCTACAAGGGGAGCTGGGAAGTATGAGCGATACGCAGTATTTT.

This clonotype was observed at least ten times. The J gene is TRBJ2-1, the V gene TRBV6-5, with 13 bases matching TRBD2. V lost 0 bases, J lost 7 bases, and 0 bases stayed unmatched. The germline gives CDR1 MNHEY, CDR2 SVGAGI. The CDR3 has 15 amino acids. Here the CDR3 reads CASSYSGLAGNEQFF. The CDR3 region has the DNA TGTGCCAGCAGTTACTCGGGACTAGCGGGAAATGAGCAGTTCTTC.

This clonotype was recorded many times. CDR3 sequence: CASSSPRDRVTTGELFF. CDR3 in DNA: TGTGCCAGCAGCTCACCTAGGGACAGGGTAACGACCGGGGAGCTGTTTTTT. The rearrangement uses TRBV5-5 and TRBJ2-2; the match to TRBD1 covers 9 bases. Germline lookup yields CDR1 SGHKS and CDR2 YYEKEE (reference sequence). This CDR3 is built from 17 residues. V trimming: 3 bases; J trimming: 5 bases; junction bases outside the gene matches: 11.

The table lists this clonotype with many counts. The rearrangement links TRBV27 to TRBJ2-1; the D gene is possibly TRBD1 (7 bases). Germline V gene lookup returns CDR1 MNHEY and CDR2 SMNVEV (reference sequence). This CDR3 has 15 residues. V gave up 4 bases and J gave up 3 bases, with 13 bases separating them. The CDR3 region is CASSSPQGGYNEQFF. DNA of the CDR3: TGTGCCAGCAGTTCTCCCCAGGGGGGCTACAATGAGCAGTTCTTC.

This clonotype was counted a few times. This chain links TRBV2 with TRBJ2-7; the match to TRBD2 covers 10 bases. This CDR3 contains 15 residues. CDR1 is SNHLY, CDR2 FYNNEI, per germline. V dropped 6 bases and J dropped 7; count of bases not matched to a gene: 12. The CDR3, as DNA: TGTGCCAGCAGGCAAACCCCTGTACTAGCGGGAGAGCAGTACTTC. Translation: CASRQTPVLAGEQYF.

Many counts were recorded for this clonotype. The chain combines TRBV12-3 or TRBV12-4 with TRBJ2-6; D not certain. The CDR3 sequence is 15 residues long. With 1 base removed from V and 1 base from J, the gap between germline ends came to 5 bases. Written as DNA, the CDR3 is TGTGCCAGCAGTTTAGGTGGATCTGGGGCCAACGTCCTGACTTTC. As protein: CASSLGGSGANVLTF.

This clonotype has a count of ten or more. J is TRBJ2-5 and V is TRBV12-3 or TRBV12-4; D tentatively reads TRBD1 or TRBD2 (5 bases each). V shed 4 bases and J shed 5 bases, with 14 bases lying between them. The CDR3 is 14 amino acids. The CDR3 bases are TGTGCCAGCAGTTCCCCGGGGCTAACGGAGACCCAGTACTTC. Encoded protein: CASSSPGLTETQYF.

This clonotype was counted ten times or more. This chain connects TRBV20-1 to TRBJ2-3, with D possibly TRBD2 on 7 matching bases. V lost 5 bases and J lost 0, with 15 bases in between. From germline, CDR1 is DFQATT and CDR2 SNEGSKA (reference sequence). The CDR3 is 15 amino acids. The DNA for the CDR3 is TGCAGTGCTCTCGGGGGCGGGGGAAGCACAGATACGCAGTATTTT. Translated, it gives CSALGGGGSTDTQYF.

This clonotype was counted between two and nine times. This sequence joins TRBV27 and TRBJ1-2; 7 positions agree with TRBD1. J lost 5 bases, V lost 2 bases, and 17 bases had no gene match. The CDR3 consists of 18 residues. Germline CDR1 MNHEY, CDR2 SMNVEV (reference sequence). In DNA, the CDR3 is TGTGCCAGCAGTTTAAAGGTGCGGACAGGCCGAATGGAGTATGGCTACACCTTC. This sequence encodes CASSLKVRTGRMEYGYTF.

The chain employs TRBV7-9 and TRBJ2-2, with a tentative D call TRBD1 (6 bases). The J call could be wrong; TRBJ1-1 is a better fit for the DNA end. The CDR3 spans 12 residues. Germline V lookup: CDR1 SEHNR, CDR2 FQNEAQ (reference sequence). The CDR3 sequence: CASSLGARGAFF. DNA of the CDR3: TGTGCCAGCAGCTTGGGGGCCCGGGGAGCTTTCTTT.

V is TRBV12-3 or TRBV12-4 and J is TRBJ2-2; D is perhaps TRBD2 (5 bases). V lost 6 bases and J lost 4, with 18 bases in between. The CDR3 contains 16 residues. CDR3 DNA sequence: TGTGCCAGCAGCTCCGCAGGCCGGGCGGGCACCGGGGAGCTGTTTTTT. Its protein product is CASSSAGRAGTGELFF.

This clonotype came up many times. The chain uses TRBV5-1 and TRBJ1-6, with 8 positions matching TRBD1. The CDR3 covers 15 residues. Per the germline V gene, CDR1 is SGHRS and CDR2 is YFSETQ. The V segment lost 3 bases and the J segment 12 bases; nucleotides outside the gene matches: 11. CDR3 bases: TGCGCCAGCAGCTCCAATCCGACAGGGGAGTTACCCCTCCACTTT. This codes for CASSSNPTGELPLHF.

The chain uses TRBV6-7 and TRBJ1-5; no definite D call. TRBV6-7 is designated an ORF whose function remains uncertain. The CDR3 loop spans 16 amino acids. Trimming pared 0 bases from V and 4 bases from J, leaving 13 bases between. The CDR3 region is CASSYSALQANQPQHF. Written as DNA, the CDR3 is TGTGCCAGCAGTTACTCGGCCCTTCAGGCTAATCAGCCCCAGCATTTT.

The genes are TRBV30 and TRBJ1-4; D is unresolved. Per germline, CDR1 GTSNPN and CDR2 SVGIG (reference sequence). This CDR3 has 14 residues. V lost 4 bases to trimming and J lost 2 bases, with 11 bases between them. CDR3 coding DNA: TGTGCCTGGAACCCCGAGGGCACTAATGAAAAACTGTTTTTT. This codes for CAWNPEGTNEKLFF. Complete variable domain (other parts from reference TRBV30 and TRBJ1-4): SQTIHQWPATLVQPVGSPLSLECTVEGTSNPNLYWYRQAAGRGLQLLFYSVGIGQISSEVPQNLSASRPQDRQFILSSKKLLLSDSGFYLCAWNPEGTNEKLFFGSGTQLSVL.

This clonotype came up a few times. The V gene is TRBV27, the J gene TRBJ2-2; 10 positions match TRBD1. This CDR3 comprises 17 residues. J was trimmed by 6 bases and V by 6 bases; bases with no gene match: 13. Germline CDR1 is MNHEY and CDR2 is SMNVEV (reference sequence). CDR3 loop: CASSGGTGQGFAGELFF. Written as DNA, the CDR3 is TGTGCCAGCAGCGGGGGCACGGGACAGGGGTTCGCCGGGGAGCTGTTTTTT.

CDR3 sequence reads: CASSDGNRVGNYGYTF. DNA for the CDR3: TGTGCCAGCAGTGATGGGAACAGGGTGGGGAACTATGGCTACACCTTC. This sequence joins TRBV2 and TRBJ1-2, with D maybe TRBD1 (6 bases). Trimming shortened V by 3 bases and J by 2 bases, and 16 bases separated the two germline ends. This CDR3 contains 16 residues. Germline loops: CDR1 SNHLY, CDR2 FYNNEI.

In its sample, this clonotype was seen once. The gene calls are TRBV28 and TRBJ2-2, with 11 bases lining up with TRBD1. Unmatched junction bases numbered 3, after V lost 3 bases and J lost 3 bases. Germline loops: CDR1 MDHEN, CDR2 SYDVKM. This CDR3 is built from 16 residues. The CDR3 sequence: CASSLWTGGHTGELFF. DNA for the CDR3: TGTGCCAGCAGTTTGTGGACAGGGGGCCACACCGGGGAGCTGTTTTTT.

This clonotype was picked up a small number of times. CDR3: CASSGGQSSYYGYTF. The DNA for the CDR3 is TGCGCCAGCAGCGGGGGACAGTCTAGCTACTATGGCTACACCTTC. This chain connects TRBV5-1 to TRBJ1-2; 7 bases fit TRBD1. The CDR3 sequence is 15 residues long. After removal of 4 bases from V and 3 bases from J, the junction contained 9 bases not matched to a gene. The germline gives CDR1 SGHRS, CDR2 YFSETQ.

Many counts were recorded for this clonotype. The genes are TRBV11-2 and TRBJ1-5, with a tentative D call TRBD1 (6 bases). Between the trimmed V and J ends, which lost 0 bases and 7 bases, there was a span of 13 bases. This CDR3 comprises 15 residues. Germline lookup yields CDR1 SGHAT and CDR2 FQNNGV. This CDR3 reads CASSLDGTGKQPQHF. The CDR3 DNA follows: TGTGCCAGCAGCTTAGATGGCACAGGGAAACAGCCCCAGCATTTT.